This section outlines one T cell receptor (beta chain) sequence together with its context. What it binds is unknown. The PCR made use of 60 Vbeta and 13 Jbeta primers. Profiled with immunoSEQ multiplex PCR; TCRdb holds only in-frame clones, not every one. The repertoire includes roughly 200,000 clones, 70% to 85% of them detected once, and around 2.9% sits in the top ten. V lost 2 bases and J lost 4; bases outside the gene matches: 6. The CDR3 is 15 residues long. Per germline, CDR1 MDHEN and CDR2 SYDVKM. This sample was included in a study of cytomegalovirus exposure and HLA in healthy donors. Findings and limits, study-wide: Previously analyzed data showed that most TCR beta V segments were productive at a frequency of about 87% or about 30%.

This rearrangement joins TRBV28 to TRBJ1-1; 8 nucleotides agree with TRBD1. What was sequenced was PBMCs. The origin of this receptor is an older woman in good health and CMV-seropositive. For the CDR3, the DNA is TGTGCCAGCAGTTTACCCCCAGGGGGCGGCACTGAAGCTTTCTTT. Residues: CASSLPPGGGTEAFF.